One sample yielded the 28 T cell receptor beta chains listed below, sequenced in a study of blood T cell repertoires in COVID-19 (TCRdb year 2020). Receptor libraries were prepared by the immunoSEQ multiplex PCR assay. This immuneACCESS table, as held by TCRdb, lists in-frame sequences with V and J called but not all clones. Of the missing ones, under half trace to an unresolved V gene in checked studies; the others have no known cause. The sample table records some 200,000 clones; 75% to 90% of these occur just once. The ten largest clones add up to roughly 3.4% of the sample. The sample consisted of PBMCs or T cells enriched from blood (not recorded which). These receptors were taken from a middle-aged woman with acute COVID-19.

The chain couples TRBV14 to TRBJ2-2, with a tentative D call TRBD1 (6 bases). Germline V gene lookup returns CDR1 SGHDN and CDR2 FVKESK. This CDR3 spans 18 amino acids. V lost 0 bases and J 2 bases, leaving 16 bases between the germline ends. This CDR3 reads CASSQERGTLVNTGELFF. CDR3 nucleotide sequence: TGTGCCAGCAGCCAAGAGAGGGGGACCCTTGTTAACACCGGGGAGCTGTTTTTT.

This chain joins TRBV6-5 and TRBJ1-2, with a tentative D call TRBD1 (5 bases). Trimming cost V 6 bases and J 5 bases, with 16 bases left between them. This CDR3 is 14 amino acids long. From germline, CDR1 is MNHEY and CDR2 SVGAGI. Written as DNA, the CDR3 is TGTGCCAGCAGCCATCGAGTACAGGATTATGGCTACACCTTC. This translates into CASSHRVQDYGYTF.

The chain employs TRBV6-5 and TRBJ1-2; D possibly corresponds to TRBD1 (5 bases). The CDR3 is 14 residues long. Deletions cut 6 bases from V and 3 bases from J, with 14 bases between. The germline gives CDR1 MNHEY, CDR2 SVGAGI. The CDR3, as DNA: TGTGCCAGCAGCCACGCTTGGGGCGACTATGGCTACACCTTC. This encodes CASSHAWGDYGYTF.

The chain is built from TRBV19 and TRBJ1-4, with D perhaps matching TRBD1 (5 bases). From germline, CDR1 is LNHDA and CDR2 SQIVND (reference sequence). The CDR3 extends over 17 amino acids. V lost 1 base to trimming and J lost 6 bases, with 18 bases between them. The CDR3 nucleotides read TGTGCCAGTAGTATAGGGCGGGGGGGAACTCCATATGAAAAACTGTTTTTT. Amino acid sequence: CASSIGRGGTPYEKLFF.

V usage is TRBV5-1 and J usage is TRBJ1-1; D is unclear. Trimming cost V 0 bases and J 5 bases, with 20 bases left between them. CDR1 SGHRS and CDR2 YFSETQ come from the germline V gene. The CDR3 length is 17 residues. The CDR3 is CASSLVPRETRRTEAFF. For the CDR3, the DNA is TGCGCCAGCAGCTTGGTTCCCCGGGAAACTCGGCGAACTGAAGCTTTCTTT.

The rearrangement joins TRBV27 to TRBJ2-1; D is possibly TRBD2 (7 bases). In germline, CDR1 is MNHEY, CDR2 SMNVEV (reference sequence). There are 16 residues in the CDR3. The V gene lost 5 bases and the J gene lost 1 base, with 15 bases spanning the gap. CDR3 amino acids: CASSPGGLGSYNEQFF. The CDR3 DNA reads TGTGCCAGCAGTCCCGGGGGGCTCGGGTCCTACAATGAGCAGTTCTTC.

CDR3: CASSHGQGASSGANVLTF. DNA of the CDR3: TGTGCCAGCAGCCATGGACAGGGGGCGTCTTCTGGGGCCAACGTCCTGACTTTC. The J gene is TRBJ2-6, the V gene TRBV11-2; 11 nucleotides agree with TRBD1. The CDR3 has 18 residues. Germline CDR1 and CDR2: SGHAT and FQNNGV. V gave up 5 bases and J gave up 1 base; unmatched junction bases: 7.

Details on this clone: The same CDR3 arises from other DNA sequences in this sample as well. The chain uses TRBV18 and TRBJ1-2; TRBD1 matches 7 bases. Germline V gene lookup returns CDR1 KGHSH and CDR2 LQKENI. The CDR3 contains 15 residues. V lost 0 bases, J lost 5 bases, and 6 bases stayed unmatched. The CDR3 loop reads CASSPPEQGLYGYTF. The CDR3 DNA follows: TGTGCCAGCTCACCACCGGAACAGGGGCTATATGGCTACACCTTC.

The chain couples TRBV27 to TRBJ2-3, with a weak D call TRBD1 (6 bases). The CDR3 covers 16 residues. Deletions cut 1 base from V and 0 bases from J, with 11 bases between. Germline V lookup: CDR1 MNHEY, CDR2 SMNVEV (reference sequence). CDR3 loop: CASSLLGAPSTDTQYF. CDR3 coding DNA: TGTGCCAGCAGTTTATTGGGGGCCCCCAGCACAGATACGCAGTATTTT.

CDR3 DNA: TGTGCCAGCAGTTTTTCCTTCTCCTACGAGCAGTACTTC. Translating gives CASSFSFSYEQYF. The chain couples TRBV27 to TRBJ2-7; D call uncertain. The germline V gene has CDR1 MNHEY and CDR2 SMNVEV (reference sequence). The germline V and J ends were trimmed by 3 bases and 0 bases, with 6 bases remaining between them. The length of the CDR3 is 13 residues.

The chain links TRBV11-2 to TRBJ1-1; D is unresolved. Trimming cost V 0 bases and J 0 bases, with 20 bases left between them. Germline V gives CDR1 SGHAT, CDR2 FQNNGV. The CDR3 is made up of 19 amino acids. In DNA form, the CDR3 reads TGTGCCAGCAGCTTAGATTTTGAAGGCGGCCGACCGATGAACACTGAAGCTTTCTTT. Protein product: CASSLDFEGGRPMNTEAFF.

The V gene is TRBV3-1 (or the pseudogene TRBV3-2), the J gene TRBJ1-2; D uncertain. The CDR3 is 11 residues long. Between the trimmed V and J ends, which lost 1 base and 5 bases, there was a span of 2 bases. Germline V gives CDR1 LGHDT, CDR2 YNNKEL (reference sequence). The CDR3 DNA is TGTGCCAGCAGCCAAGTATATGGCTACACCTTC. This gives the protein CASSQVYGYTF.

The V call is TRBV5-1, the J call TRBJ2-1, with TRBD2 matching over 7 bases. This CDR3 region has 16 residues. CDR1 is SGHRS and CDR2 is YFSETQ in the germline V gene. V dropped 4 bases and J dropped 0; count of bases not matched to a gene: 7. CDR3 loop: CASSPSGRGSYNEQFF. The CDR3 region has the DNA TGCGCCAGCAGCCCGAGTGGGAGGGGCTCCTACAATGAGCAGTTCTTC.

This chain joins TRBV30 and TRBJ1-1; D call uncertain. V was cut by 8 bases and J by 8 bases, with 18 bases left in between. In germline, CDR1 is GTSNPN, CDR2 SVGIG (reference sequence). The length of the CDR3 is 12 residues. The CDR3 spells CAGETSRREAFF. The CDR3 DNA reads TGTGCCGGCGAGACATCTCGTAGAGAAGCTTTCTTT.

This clone was counted a single time. The rearrangement joins TRBV18 to TRBJ1-5, with no clear D. CDR1 is KGHSH and CDR2 is LQKENI in the germline V gene. V lost 2 bases and J 4 bases, leaving 9 bases between the germline ends. The CDR3 runs 14 residues. In DNA form, the CDR3 reads TGTGCCAGCTCACCAGGGCTGGGTAATCAGCCCCAGCATTTT. It codes for CASSPGLGNQPQHF. The variable domain in full, with the rest retrieved from reference TRBV18 and TRBJ1-5, is NAGVMQNPRHLVRRRGQEARLRCSPMKGHSHVYWYRQLPEEGLKFMVYLQKENIIDESGMPKERFSAEFPKEGPSILRIQQVVRGDSAAYFCASSPGLGNQPQHFGDGTRLSIL.

The chain couples TRBV6-2 or TRBV6-3 to TRBJ2-7; D is unclear. Germline lookup yields CDR1 MNHEY and CDR2 SVGEGT. V was clipped by 5 bases and J by 2 bases, with 10 bases between them. The CDR3 spans 13 residues. CDR3 coding DNA: TGTGCCAGCAGTCGCGGCAGTGCCTACGAGCAGTACTTC. The encoded protein is CASSRGSAYEQYF.

The rearrangement uses TRBV19 and TRBJ1-2; D is ambiguous. The CDR3 is made up of 14 amino acids. CDR1 is LNHDA, CDR2 SQIVND, per germline (reference sequence). Trimming shortened V by 8 bases and J by 1 base, and 14 bases separated the two germline ends. CDR3: CASCRVPCNYGYTF. CDR3 nucleotides: TGTGCCAGTTGTCGGGTCCCGTGTAACTATGGCTACACCTTC. Variable domain in full (rest from reference TRBV19 and TRBJ1-2): DGGITQSPKYLFRKEGQNVTLSCEQNLNHDAMYWYRQDPGQGLRLIYYSQIVNDFQKGDIAEGYSVSREKKESFPLTVTSAQKNPTAFYLCASCRVPCNYGYTFGSGTRLTVV.

J is TRBJ1-1 and V is TRBV30; D is uncertain. Trimming stripped 3 bases from V and 9 bases from J, with 14 bases between. Germline CDR1 and CDR2: GTSNPN and SVGIG (reference sequence). The CDR3 is 12 residues long. The CDR3 protein is CAWSPQAVKAFF. CDR3 bases: TGTGCCTGGAGCCCCCAAGCCGTAAAAGCTTTCTTT.

The rearrangement joins TRBV19 to TRBJ1-1; TRBD1 matches 8 bases. The CDR3 is made up of 13 amino acids. Germline V gene sequence: CDR1 LNHDA, CDR2 SQIVND (reference sequence). Germline trimming cut 3 bases from V and 5 bases from J; bases unmatched to any gene: 2. The CDR3 nucleotides are TGTGCCAGTAGTATGGACAGGGATACTGAAGCTTTCTTT. This sequence encodes CASSMDRDTEAFF.

The chain recombines TRBV6-5 with TRBJ1-1, with D possibly being TRBD1 (5 bases). The CDR3 spans 14 residues. CDR1 and CDR2 (germline): MNHEY, SVGAGI. V lost 2 bases to trimming and J lost 5 bases, with 12 bases between them. The CDR3 region is CASSYIGGPTEAFF. The CDR3 DNA sequence: TGTGCCAGCAGTTACATCGGGGGACCGACTGAAGCTTTCTTT.

This clone has only a few counts. This rearrangement joins TRBV4-2 to TRBJ1-5, with 11 positions matching TRBD1. This CDR3 contains 16 residues. V was pared by 1 base and J by 7 bases, with 6 bases of the junction left unmatched. Germline V gene lookup returns CDR1 LGHNA and CDR2 YNFKEQ. The DNA of the CDR3 is TGTGCCAGCAGCCAAGCCGGGACAGGGGGAGGGCAGCCCCAGCATTTT. It yields the protein CASSQAGTGGGQPQHF.

The genes are TRBV7-2 and TRBJ2-7; perhaps TRBD1 as D (6 bases). V lost 1 base to trimming and J lost 0 bases, with 19 bases between them. CDR3 length: 18 residues. The germline CDR1 and CDR2 sequences are SGHTA and FQGNSA. Written as DNA, the CDR3 is TGTGCCAGCAGCTTAGGGTACTTAAAGGACAGAAGCTCCTACGAGCAGTACGTC. Residues: CASSLGYLKDRSSYEQYV.

The chain combines TRBV11-3 with TRBJ2-2; 9 positions agree with TRBD1. The CDR3 spans 14 residues. The V gene end was trimmed by 5 bases and the J gene end by 7 bases; junction bases not matched to a gene: 5. CDR1 and CDR2 (germline): SGHNT, YENEEA. The CDR3, as DNA: TGTGCCAGCAGCCGGGGGACAGGGATCGGGGAGCTGTTTTTT. Amino acids: CASSRGTGIGELFF. Variable domain in full (rest from reference TRBV11-3 and TRBJ2-2): EAGVVQSPRYKIIEKKQPVAFWCNPISGHNTLYWYLQNLGQGPELLIRYENEEAVDDSQLPKDRFSAERLKGVDSTLKIQPAELGDSAVYLCASSRGTGIGELFFGEGSRLTVL.

The rearrangement links TRBV30 to TRBJ1-2; the match to TRBD1 covers 7 bases. V shed 2 bases, J shed 4 bases, and the junction held 4 bases outside the gene matches. Germline V CDR1 and CDR2: GTSNPN, SVGIG (reference sequence). The CDR3 extends over 13 amino acids. The DNA of the CDR3 is TGTGCCTGGAGTAAGGGACAGCTCTATGGCTACACCTTC. Protein product: CAWSKGQLYGYTF. Full variable domain (rest looked up from reference TRBV30 and TRBJ1-2): SQTIHQWPATLVQPVGSPLSLECTVEGTSNPNLYWYRQAAGRGLQLLFYSVGIGQISSEVPQNLSASRPQDRQFILSSKKLLLSDSGFYLCAWSKGQLYGYTFGSGTRLTVV.

The chain employs TRBV5-1 and TRBJ2-7, with 7 bases aligning to TRBD1. V gave up 4 bases and J gave up 5 bases; unmatched junction bases: 6. The germline gives CDR1 SGHRS, CDR2 YFSETQ. This CDR3 contains 13 residues. CDR3 loop: CASSETTGNEQYF. Here the CDR3 DNA reads TGCGCCAGCAGCGAAACGACAGGGAACGAGCAGTACTTC.

This rearrangement joins TRBV2 to TRBJ2-5, with 10 bases matching TRBD1. The CDR3 has 13 residues. Germline CDR1 reads SNHLY; CDR2 reads FYNNEI. With 8 bases clipped from V and 5 bases from J, the junction kept 5 bases outside the gene matches. CDR3 protein: CASVVGQGETQYF. For the CDR3, the DNA is TGTGCCAGCGTGGTGGGACAGGGGGAGACCCAGTACTTC.

This clone was observed a single time. V and J are TRBV9 and TRBJ1-4; no reliable D call. Per germline, CDR1 SGDLS and CDR2 YYNGEE. The ends were cut back, 3 bases at V and 0 bases at J, with 9 bases in the middle. The CDR3 extends over 15 amino acids. DNA for the CDR3: TGTGCCAGCAGCGCCTACGGGGCAACTAATGAAAAACTGTTTTTT. It specifies CASSAYGATNEKLFF.

The rearrangement uses TRBV19 and TRBJ1-2, with 9 positions matching TRBD1. Trimming cost V 7 bases and J 5 bases; bases outside gene matches: 11. The CDR3 sequence is 15 residues long. CDR1 is LNHDA, CDR2 SQIVND, per germline (reference sequence). CDR3 sequence: CASTTQGTGNYGYTF. The CDR3 DNA reads TGTGCCAGTACTACCCAGGGGACAGGGAATTATGGCTACACCTTC.